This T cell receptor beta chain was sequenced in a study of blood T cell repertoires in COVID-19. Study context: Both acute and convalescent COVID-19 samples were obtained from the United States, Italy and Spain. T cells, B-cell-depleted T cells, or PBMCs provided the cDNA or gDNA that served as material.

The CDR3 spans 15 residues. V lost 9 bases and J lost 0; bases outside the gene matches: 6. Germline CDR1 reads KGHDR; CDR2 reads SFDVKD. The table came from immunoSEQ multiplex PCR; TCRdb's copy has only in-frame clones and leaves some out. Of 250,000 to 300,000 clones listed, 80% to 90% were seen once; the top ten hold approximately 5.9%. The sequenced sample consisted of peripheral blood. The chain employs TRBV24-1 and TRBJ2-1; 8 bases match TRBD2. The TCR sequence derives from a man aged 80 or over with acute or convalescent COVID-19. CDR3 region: CATGSGGPSYNEQFF. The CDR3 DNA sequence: TGTGCCACCGGGAGCGGGGGCCCCTCCTACAATGAGCAGTTCTTC.